A single sample is the source of the 28 T cell receptor beta chains below, sequenced in a study of shared clonotypes between healthy human individuals. The table came from immunoSEQ multiplex PCR; TCRdb's copy has only in-frame clones and leaves some out. The table has 2 million to 2.5 million clones, 85% to 95% seen once. Sequencing used naive CD4+ T cells from PBMCs. Documented subset: CD45RA+ positively selected. These receptors were obtained from a man aged 18 to 30 in good health. Some clones in this sample may be carry-over from other donors' samples.

CDR3 in amino acids: CASSLGQRDTIYF. The CDR3 nucleotides read TGTGCCAGCAGCTTGGGACAGAGAGACACCATATATTTT. This rearrangement joins TRBV7-9 to TRBJ1-3; 7 bases align to TRBD1. V was pared by 3 bases and J by 8 bases, with 4 bases of the junction left unmatched. Germline V gene data show CDR1 as SEHNR and CDR2 as FQNEAQ (reference sequence). The CDR3 is made up of 13 amino acids.

The rearrangement links TRBV6-1 to TRBJ2-5; 8 nucleotides agree with TRBD1. The V gene end was trimmed by 4 bases and the J gene end by 2 bases; junction bases not matched to a gene: 6. CDR1 and CDR2 from the germline V gene are MNHNS and SASEGT. This CDR3 has 15 residues. The CDR3 region has the DNA TGTGCCAGCAGTGGGGACAGGCTCCCTCAAGAGACCCAGTACTTC. Its protein is CASSGDRLPQETQYF.

V gene TRBV30 combines with J gene TRBJ2-1, with 7 positions matching TRBD2. CDR3 size: 15 residues. V lost 7 bases and J lost 9; bases outside the gene matches: 18. Germline V gene sequence: CDR1 GTSNPN, CDR2 SVGIG (reference sequence). The CDR3 DNA sequence: TGTGCCTCTCCCCGGGCGGGAGCAGAGGCTACTGAGCAGTTCTTC. Protein sequence: CASPRAGAEATEQFF.

The chain employs TRBV10-1 and TRBJ2-5; the D gene is possibly TRBD2 (6 bases). Germline CDR1 reads WNHNN; CDR2 reads SYGVQD (reference sequence). This CDR3 contains 14 residues. Trimming took off 11 bases at V and 5 bases at J, with 21 bases between the two ends. CDR3 amino acids: CARPARGSRETQYF. The CDR3 bases are TGCGCCCGACCTGCCCGGGGGTCACGGGAGACCCAGTACTTC.

The V and J genes are TRBV6-1 and TRBJ2-7; TRBD1 matches at 10 bases. The CDR3 is 14 amino acids. CDR1 and CDR2 (germline): MNHNS, SASEGT. With 10 bases clipped from V and 6 bases from J, the junction kept 12 bases outside the gene matches. CDR3 nucleotide sequence: TGTGCCACCCGGGACAGGGGATATGGTAGCGAGCAGTACTTC. It specifies CATRDRGYGSEQYF.

The V gene is TRBV6-6, the J gene TRBJ2-7; 7 bases are a match to TRBD1. Germline V gives CDR1 MNHNY, CDR2 SVGAGI (reference sequence). After removal of 2 bases from V and 2 bases from J, the junction contained 3 bases not matched to a gene. This CDR3 is 14 amino acids long. CDR3 bases: TGTGCCAGCAGTTACGGGGGACAGACCTACGAGCAGTACTTC. This gives the protein CASSYGGQTYEQYF.

This chain connects TRBV29-1 to TRBJ2-5; D is possibly TRBD1 (5 bases). Germline loops: CDR1 SQVTM, CDR2 ANQGSEA. The CDR3 has 12 residues. Trimming removed 4 bases from V and 5 bases from J, with 11 bases in between. This CDR3 reads CSVGTPGETQYF. The CDR3 region has the DNA TGCAGCGTTGGGACACCGGGCGAGACCCAGTACTTC.

The J gene is TRBJ2-7, the V gene TRBV11-2; D may be TRBD1 (6 bases). CDR3 length: 14 amino acids. Germline CDR1 SGHAT, CDR2 FQNNGV. Between the trimmed V and J ends, which lost 7 bases and 7 bases, there was a span of 20 bases. This chain's CDR3 is CASTLGATVKEQYF. CDR3 nucleotide sequence: TGTGCCAGCACCCTGGGGGCGACGGTTAAGGAGCAGTACTTC.

The rearrangement links TRBV7-9 to TRBJ1-1; 7 bases agree with TRBD1. This CDR3 has 18 amino acids. Germline V lookup: CDR1 SEHNR, CDR2 FQNEAQ (reference sequence). The V segment lost 1 base and the J segment 0 bases; nucleotides outside the gene matches: 11. CDR3 nucleotide sequence: TGTGCCAGCAGCTTAGGGAATCTTAAACAGGGGCTGAACACTGAAGCTTTCTTT. Its protein is CASSLGNLKQGLNTEAFF.

This rearrangement joins TRBV25-1 to TRBJ1-4, with D possibly being TRBD1 (6 bases). The CDR3 spans 14 residues. With 1 base removed from V and 11 bases from J, the gap between germline ends came to 14 bases. The germline CDR1 and CDR2 sequences are MGHDK and SYGVNS. CDR3 sequence (DNA): TGTGCCAGCAGTGAATCGGGGGCGCAGACGAAACTGTTTTTT. It encodes CASSESGAQTKLFF.

The V call is TRBV7-9, the J call TRBJ2-5; perhaps D is TRBD1 or TRBD2 (5 bases each). Germline V CDR1 and CDR2: SEHNR, FQNEAQ (reference sequence). The CDR3 runs 12 residues. V shed 5 bases and J shed 4 bases, with 8 bases lying between them. Here the CDR3 DNA reads TGTGCCAGCAGCCCGGGGACAGAGACCCAGTACTTC. This codes for CASSPGTETQYF.

The V and J genes are TRBV7-2 and TRBJ1-1, with 7 bases that match TRBD1. The CDR3 loop spans 14 amino acids. Trimming removed 4 bases from V and 3 bases from J; junction bases left unmatched: 5. Looked up from germline, CDR1 is SGHTA and CDR2 is FQGNSA. This CDR3 reads CASSSQGRHTEAFF. In nucleotides, the CDR3 is TGTGCCAGCAGCTCACAGGGGCGGCACACTGAAGCTTTCTTT.

This clone occurred a few times. The rearrangement uses TRBV7-8 and TRBJ1-5; D is perhaps TRBD1 (6 bases). The CDR3 covers 15 residues. Germline V gene data show CDR1 as SGHVS and CDR2 as FQNEAQ. Trimming left V 5 bases short and J 3 bases short, with 14 bases between. CDR3 region: CASSPRTVINQPQHF. In nucleotides, the CDR3 is TGTGCCAGCAGCCCCCGGACAGTTATCAATCAGCCCCAGCATTTT.

Of note for this clone: At the DNA level, this CDR3 is encoded by other sequences in the same sample as well. Written as DNA, the CDR3 is TGTGCCAGCAGTTTAATTGGGGCCAACGTCCTGACTTTC. Its translation: CASSLIGANVLTF. The rearrangement links TRBV28 to TRBJ2-6; D remains ambiguous. The CDR3 loop spans 13 amino acids. V was cut by 2 bases and J by 3 bases, with 2 bases left in between. Germline V gene data show CDR1 as MDHEN and CDR2 as SYDVKM.

J is TRBJ2-3 and V is TRBV5-1; the match to TRBD2 covers 7 bases. The V gene's germline CDR1 is SGHRS and CDR2 YFSETQ. The CDR3 has 16 residues. V lost 0 bases and J lost 2; bases outside the gene matches: 6. CDR3 loop: CASSLGASGFTDTQYF. In DNA form, the CDR3 reads TGCGCCAGCAGCTTGGGCGCTAGCGGATTCACAGATACGCAGTATTTT.

A remark on this clone: In the same sample, other DNA sequences code for this CDR3. This chain links TRBV7-3 with TRBJ2-3, with no clear D. V lost 0 bases, J lost 4 bases, and 5 bases lay in between. Germline CDR1 reads SGHTA; CDR2 reads FQGTGA. CDR3 length: 13 amino acids. The CDR3 DNA follows: TGTGCCAGCAGCTTAACCTGGGCAGATACGCAGTATTTT. This codes for CASSLTWADTQYF. Based on the CDR3 plus reference TRBV7-3 and TRBJ2-3, the full variable domain is GAGVSQTPSNKVTEKGKYVELRCDPISGHTALYWYRQSLGQGPEFLIYFQGTGAADDSGLPNDRFFAVRPEGSVSTLKIQRTERGDSAVYLCASSLTWADTQYFGPGTRLTVL.

The J gene is TRBJ2-1, the V gene TRBV29-1, with 9 bases fitting TRBD1. The junction had 8 bases not matched to a gene; V was cut back by 6 bases and J by 8 bases. Looked up from germline, CDR1 is SQVTM and CDR2 is ANQGSEA. The CDR3 runs 13 residues. In DNA form, the CDR3 reads TGCAGCGTAACCGGGACAGGGCTTTATGAGCAGTTCTTC. It yields the protein CSVTGTGLYEQFF.

The V call is TRBV6-1, the J call TRBJ2-7; tentatively, D is TRBD1 or TRBD2 (5 bases each). Trimming left V 4 bases short and J 0 bases short, with 10 bases between. CDR1 is MNHNS and CDR2 is SASEGT in the germline V gene. The CDR3 sequence is 14 residues long. CDR3 coding DNA: TGTGCCAGCAGTGGCCCGGGGCTCTCCTACGAGCAGTACTTC. Translation gives CASSGPGLSYEQYF.

To note about this clone: Additional DNA sequences in this sample encode the identical CDR3. The chain carries TRBV11-2 and TRBJ2-1; no reliable D call. The V and J ends lost 5 bases and 0 bases respectively, with 8 bases between them. The CDR3 is made up of 14 amino acids. Germline lookup yields CDR1 SGHAT and CDR2 FQNNGV. CDR3 region: CASSLSSSYNEQFF. DNA for the CDR3: TGTGCCAGCAGCCTATCTAGCTCCTACAATGAGCAGTTCTTC. The variable domain in full, completed from reference TRBV11-2 and TRBJ2-1, reads EAGVAQSPRYKIIEKRQSVAFWCNPISGHATLYWYQQILGQGPKLLIQFQNNGVVDDSQLPKDRFSAERLKGVDSTLKIQPAKLEDSAVYLCASSLSSSYNEQFFGPGTRLTVL.

This clone occurred a few times. The chain links TRBV18 to TRBJ1-2; D uncertain. The CDR3 spans 13 residues. The germline gives CDR1 KGHSH, CDR2 LQKENI. V lost 3 bases and J lost 3, with 8 bases in between. CDR3 sequence (DNA): TGTGCCAGCTCACCGTGGATCGACTATGGCTACACCTTC. Its protein is CASSPWIDYGYTF.

The V and J genes are TRBV18 and TRBJ2-7; the D gene is possibly TRBD2 (6 bases). Between the trimmed V and J ends, which lost 3 bases and 1 base, there was a span of 16 bases. This CDR3 region has 16 residues. CDR1 and CDR2 from the germline V gene are KGHSH and LQKENI. This chain's CDR3 is CASSPARMGLSYEQYF. Written as DNA, the CDR3 is TGTGCCAGCTCACCCGCGAGAATGGGACTGTCCTACGAGCAGTACTTC. Drawing the rest from reference TRBV18 and TRBJ2-7, the complete variable domain is NAGVMQNPRHLVRRRGQEARLRCSPMKGHSHVYWYRQLPEEGLKFMVYLQKENIIDESGMPKERFSAEFPKEGPSILRIQQVVRGDSAAYFCASSPARMGLSYEQYFGPGTRLTVT.

The V and J genes are TRBV2 and TRBJ2-1; D uncertain. V dropped 7 bases and J dropped 6 bases, with 7 bases sitting between them. The CDR3 loop spans 11 amino acids. CDR1 and CDR2 from the germline V gene are SNHLY and FYNNEI. The CDR3 nucleotides are TGTGCCAGCATACGGTTCAATGAGCAGTTCTTC. This encodes CASIRFNEQFF.

This clone was recorded a few times. The V and J genes are TRBV4-2 and TRBJ1-1; no clear D gene. Trimming removed 1 base at V and 6 bases at J, with 9 bases between. The CDR3 sequence is 13 residues long. Germline CDR1 reads LGHNA; CDR2 reads YNFKEQ. CDR3: CASSQVSRPEAFF. CDR3 coding DNA: TGTGCCAGCAGCCAAGTAAGTCGTCCTGAAGCTTTCTTT.

The chain employs TRBV28 and TRBJ2-2, with D possibly matching TRBD1 (6 bases). Trimming removed 4 bases from V and 7 bases from J, with 10 bases in between. CDR3 length: 13 amino acids. From germline, CDR1 is MDHEN and CDR2 SYDVKM. In DNA form, the CDR3 reads TGTGCCAGCAGTTACAGGGATGACGGGGAGCTGTTTTTT. This gives the protein CASSYRDDGELFF.

On this clone: This same CDR3 is encoded by further DNA sequences in the sample. V usage is TRBV18 and J usage is TRBJ2-7, with D unclear. Per the germline V gene, CDR1 is KGHSH and CDR2 is LQKENI. CDR3 length: 12 residues. The V and J ends lost 2 bases and 2 bases respectively, with 4 bases between them. The CDR3, as DNA: TGTGCCAGCTCACCATCCCCCTACGAGCAGTACTTC. Translation: CASSPSPYEQYF.

About this clone itself: The sample carries other DNA sequences with the same CDR3. CDR3 residues: CASKGTDTQYF. CDR3 nucleotides: TGTGCCAGCAAGGGGACAGATACGCAGTATTTT. The chain joins TRBV28 to TRBJ2-3; the D gene is possibly TRBD1 (5 bases). The CDR3 runs to 11 residues. V lost 7 bases to trimming and J lost 3 bases, with 5 bases between them. Germline CDR1 and CDR2: MDHEN and SYDVKM.

The chain employs TRBV5-1 and TRBJ2-7, with 8 bases that match TRBD2. With V trimmed by 4 bases and J by 3 bases, 9 bases remained unmatched. CDR3 length: 15 residues. Germline loops: CDR1 SGHRS, CDR2 YFSETQ. The CDR3, as DNA: TGCGCCAGCAGCCCTGAAGCGGGAGTGGTCTACGAGCAGTACTTC. It specifies CASSPEAGVVYEQYF.

This sequence joins TRBV11-2 and TRBJ2-5; the D call may be TRBD1 or TRBD2 (5 bases each). CDR3 length: 15 residues. Germline-derived CDR1 and CDR2 are SGHAT and FQNNGV. V was pared by 0 bases and J by 4 bases, with 12 bases between. CDR3: CASSLEGGGGETQYF. The CDR3 DNA is TGTGCCAGCAGCTTAGAAGGCGGTGGGGGAGAGACCCAGTACTTC.